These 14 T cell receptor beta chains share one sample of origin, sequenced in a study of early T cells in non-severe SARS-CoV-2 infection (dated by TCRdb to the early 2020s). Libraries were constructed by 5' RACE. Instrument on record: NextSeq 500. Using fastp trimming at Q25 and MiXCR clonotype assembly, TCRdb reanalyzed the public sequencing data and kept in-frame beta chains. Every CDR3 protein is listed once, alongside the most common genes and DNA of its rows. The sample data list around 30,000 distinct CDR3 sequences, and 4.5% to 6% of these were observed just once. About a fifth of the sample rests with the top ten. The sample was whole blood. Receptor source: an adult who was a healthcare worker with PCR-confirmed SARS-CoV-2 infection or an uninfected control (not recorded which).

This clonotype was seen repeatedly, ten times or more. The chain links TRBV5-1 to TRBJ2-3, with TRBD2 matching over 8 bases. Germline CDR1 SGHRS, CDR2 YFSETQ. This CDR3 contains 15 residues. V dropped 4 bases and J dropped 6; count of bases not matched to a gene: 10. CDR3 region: CASSPSTSATDTQYF. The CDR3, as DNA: TGCGCCAGCAGCCCATCGACTAGCGCCACCGATACGCAGTATTTT.

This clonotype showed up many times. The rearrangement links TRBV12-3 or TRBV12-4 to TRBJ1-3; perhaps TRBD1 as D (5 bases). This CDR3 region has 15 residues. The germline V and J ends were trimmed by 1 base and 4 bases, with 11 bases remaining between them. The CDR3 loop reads CASSLEGRSGNTIYF. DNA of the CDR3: TGTGCCAGCAGTTTAGAGGGACGCTCCGGAAACACCATATATTTT.

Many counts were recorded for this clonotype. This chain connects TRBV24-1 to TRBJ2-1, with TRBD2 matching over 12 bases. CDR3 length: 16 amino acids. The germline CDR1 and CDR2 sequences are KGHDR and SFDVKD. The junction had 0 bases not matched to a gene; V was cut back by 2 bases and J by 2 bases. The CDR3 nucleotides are TGTGCCACCAGTGATTCTAGCGGGAGGGCCTACAATGAGCAGTTCTTC. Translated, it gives CATSDSSGRAYNEQFF.

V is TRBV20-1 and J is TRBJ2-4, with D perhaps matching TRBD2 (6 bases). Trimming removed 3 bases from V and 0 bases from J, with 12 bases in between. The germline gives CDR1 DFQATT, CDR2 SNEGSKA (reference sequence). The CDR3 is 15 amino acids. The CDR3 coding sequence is TGCAGTGCTAGTGACCAGGGACTAGCCAAAAACATTCAGTACTTC. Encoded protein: CSASDQGLAKNIQYF.

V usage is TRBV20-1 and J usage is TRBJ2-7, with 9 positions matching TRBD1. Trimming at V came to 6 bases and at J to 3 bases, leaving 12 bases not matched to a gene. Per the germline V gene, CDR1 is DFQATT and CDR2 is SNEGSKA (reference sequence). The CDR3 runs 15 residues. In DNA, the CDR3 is TGCAGTGCAGCATATCGACAGGGGGTGTTCTACGAGCAGTACTTC. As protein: CSAAYRQGVFYEQYF.

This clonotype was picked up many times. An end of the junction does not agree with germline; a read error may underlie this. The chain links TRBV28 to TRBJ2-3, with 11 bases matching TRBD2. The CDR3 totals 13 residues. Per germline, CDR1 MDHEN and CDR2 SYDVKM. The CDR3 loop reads CASTLAGGYTQYF. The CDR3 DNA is TGTGCCAGCACTTTAGCGGGAGGGTATACGCAGTATTTT.

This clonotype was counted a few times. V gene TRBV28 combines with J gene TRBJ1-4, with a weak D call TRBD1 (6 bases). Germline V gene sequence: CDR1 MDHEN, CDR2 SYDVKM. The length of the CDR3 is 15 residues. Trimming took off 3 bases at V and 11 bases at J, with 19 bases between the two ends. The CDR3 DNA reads TGTGCCAGCAGTTTTGGACCAGGGGAGTTCGTGAAACTGTTTTTT. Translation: CASSFGPGEFVKLFF.

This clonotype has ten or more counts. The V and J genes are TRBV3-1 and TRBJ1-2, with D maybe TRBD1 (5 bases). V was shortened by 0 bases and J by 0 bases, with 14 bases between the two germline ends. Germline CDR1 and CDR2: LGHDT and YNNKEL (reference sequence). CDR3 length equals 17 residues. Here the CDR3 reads CASSQDWYGGTNYGYTF. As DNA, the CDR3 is TGTGCCAGCAGCCAAGACTGGTATGGGGGAACTAACTATGGCTACACCTTC.

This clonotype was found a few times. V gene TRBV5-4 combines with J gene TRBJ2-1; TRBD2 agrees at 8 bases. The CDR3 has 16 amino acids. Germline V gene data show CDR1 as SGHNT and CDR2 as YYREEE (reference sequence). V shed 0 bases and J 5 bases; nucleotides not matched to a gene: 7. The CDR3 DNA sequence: TGTGCCAGCAGCTTGGCGTTCCGGGGGGGTGACAATGAGCAGTTCTTC. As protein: CASSLAFRGGDNEQFF.

The CDR3 loop reads CASKQGETDTQYF. The CDR3 DNA follows: TGTGCCAGCAAACAGGGCGAAACAGATACGCAGTATTTT. This chain uses TRBV2 with TRBJ2-3; tentative D call: TRBD1 (6 bases). This CDR3 comprises 13 residues. With 7 bases removed from V and 3 bases from J, the gap between germline ends came to 11 bases. Germline CDR1 is SNHLY and CDR2 is FYNNEI.

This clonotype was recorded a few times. The CDR3 bases are TGTGCTTATGAATGGGGGCTAAATGAGCAGTTCTTC. As protein: CAYEWGLNEQFF. The V call is TRBV30, the J call TRBJ2-1, with TRBD1 as a possible D gene (6 bases). The CDR3 length is 12 residues. The V gene's germline CDR1 is GTSNPN and CDR2 SVGIG (reference sequence).

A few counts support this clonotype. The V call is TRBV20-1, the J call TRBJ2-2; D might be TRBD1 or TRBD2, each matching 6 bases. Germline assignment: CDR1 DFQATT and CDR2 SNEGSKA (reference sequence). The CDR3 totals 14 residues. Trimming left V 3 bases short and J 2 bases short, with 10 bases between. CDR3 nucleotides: TGCAGTGCTAGCCGGGGGACAAACACCGGGGAGCTGTTTTTT. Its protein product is CSASRGTNTGELFF.

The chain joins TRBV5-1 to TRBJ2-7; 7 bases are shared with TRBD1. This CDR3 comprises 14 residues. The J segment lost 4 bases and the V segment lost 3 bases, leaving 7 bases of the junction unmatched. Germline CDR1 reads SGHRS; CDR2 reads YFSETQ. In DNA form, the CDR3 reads TGCGCCAGCAGCTCGACAGGGTCTCCTTACGAGCAGTACTTC. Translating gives CASSSTGSPYEQYF.

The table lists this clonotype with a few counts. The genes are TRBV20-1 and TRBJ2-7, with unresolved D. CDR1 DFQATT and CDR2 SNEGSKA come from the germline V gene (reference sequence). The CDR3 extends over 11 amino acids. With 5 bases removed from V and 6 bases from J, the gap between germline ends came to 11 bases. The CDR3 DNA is TGCAGTGCTCCGAGGCTGGGCGAGCAGTACTTC. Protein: CSAPRLGEQYF.